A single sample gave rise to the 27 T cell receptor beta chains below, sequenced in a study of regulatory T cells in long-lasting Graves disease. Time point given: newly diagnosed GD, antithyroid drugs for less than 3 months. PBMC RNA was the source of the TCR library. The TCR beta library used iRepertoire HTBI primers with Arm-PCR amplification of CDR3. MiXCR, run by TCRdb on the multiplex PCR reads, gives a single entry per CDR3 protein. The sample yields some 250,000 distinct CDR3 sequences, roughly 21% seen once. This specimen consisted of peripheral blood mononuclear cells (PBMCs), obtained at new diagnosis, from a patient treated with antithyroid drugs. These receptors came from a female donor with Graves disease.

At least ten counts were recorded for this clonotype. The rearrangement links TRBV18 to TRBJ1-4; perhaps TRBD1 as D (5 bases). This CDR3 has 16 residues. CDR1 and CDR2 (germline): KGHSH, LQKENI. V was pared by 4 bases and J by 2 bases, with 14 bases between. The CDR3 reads CASSLSGDGTNEKLFF. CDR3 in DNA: TGTGCCAGCTCACTATCTGGGGACGGGACTAATGAAAAACTGTTTTTT.

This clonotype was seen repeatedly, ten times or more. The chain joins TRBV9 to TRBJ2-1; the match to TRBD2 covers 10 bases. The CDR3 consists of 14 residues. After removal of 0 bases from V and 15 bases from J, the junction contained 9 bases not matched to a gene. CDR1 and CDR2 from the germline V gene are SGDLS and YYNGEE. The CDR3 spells CASSVDSGGRSRFF. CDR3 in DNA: TGTGCCAGCAGCGTAGATAGCGGGGGGCGTAGTAGGTTCTTC. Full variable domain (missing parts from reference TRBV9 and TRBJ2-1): DSGVTQTPKHLITATGQRVTLRCSPRSGDLSVYWYQQSLDQGLQFLIQYYNGEERAKGNILERFSAQQFPDLHSELNLSSLELGDSALYFCASSVDSGGRSRFFGPGTRLTVL.

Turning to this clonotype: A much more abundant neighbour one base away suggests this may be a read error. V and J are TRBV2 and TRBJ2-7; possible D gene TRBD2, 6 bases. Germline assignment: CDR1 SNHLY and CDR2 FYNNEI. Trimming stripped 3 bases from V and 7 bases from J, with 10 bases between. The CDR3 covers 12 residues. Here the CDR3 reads CASSEDGGEQYF. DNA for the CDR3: TGTGCCAGCAGTGAGGACGGGGGTGAGCAGTACTTC.

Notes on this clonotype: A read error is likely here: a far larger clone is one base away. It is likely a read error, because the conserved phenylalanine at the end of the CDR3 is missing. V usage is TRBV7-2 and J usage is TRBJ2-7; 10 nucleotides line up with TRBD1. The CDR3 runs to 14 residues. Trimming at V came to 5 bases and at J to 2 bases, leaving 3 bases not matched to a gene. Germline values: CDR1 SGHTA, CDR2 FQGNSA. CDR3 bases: TGTGCCAGCAGCCGGGACAGGGGAACCTACGAGCAGTACCTC. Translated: CASSRDRGTYEQYL.

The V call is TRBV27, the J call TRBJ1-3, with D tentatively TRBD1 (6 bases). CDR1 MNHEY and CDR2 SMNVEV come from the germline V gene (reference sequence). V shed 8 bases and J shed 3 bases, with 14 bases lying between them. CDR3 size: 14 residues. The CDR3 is CASVGGAYGNTIYF. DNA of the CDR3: TGTGCCAGCGTAGGGGGGGCATATGGAAACACCATATATTTT.

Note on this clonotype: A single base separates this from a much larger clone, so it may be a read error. CDR3 sequence: CAWSPDSNQPQRF. CDR3 nucleotides: TGTGCCTGGAGTCCCGATAGCAATCAGCCCCAGCGTTTT. The rearrangement joins TRBV30 to TRBJ1-5; no firm D call. Germline CDR1 reads GTSNPN; CDR2 reads SVGIG (reference sequence). This CDR3 region has 13 residues.

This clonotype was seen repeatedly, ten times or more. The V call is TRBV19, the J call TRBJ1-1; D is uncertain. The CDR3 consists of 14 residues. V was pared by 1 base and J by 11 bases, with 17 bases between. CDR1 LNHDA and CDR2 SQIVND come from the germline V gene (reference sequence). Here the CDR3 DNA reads TGTGCCAGTAGTATAGGGGGTCGAGGGTCCACGGCTTTCTTT. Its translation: CASSIGGRGSTAFF.

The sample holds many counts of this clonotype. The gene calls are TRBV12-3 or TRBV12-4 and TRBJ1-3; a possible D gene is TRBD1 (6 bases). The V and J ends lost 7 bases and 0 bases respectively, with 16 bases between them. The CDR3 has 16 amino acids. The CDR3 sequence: CASTLSRGLSGNTIYF. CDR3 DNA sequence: TGTGCCAGCACCCTAAGCAGGGGACTCTCTGGAAACACCATATATTTT.

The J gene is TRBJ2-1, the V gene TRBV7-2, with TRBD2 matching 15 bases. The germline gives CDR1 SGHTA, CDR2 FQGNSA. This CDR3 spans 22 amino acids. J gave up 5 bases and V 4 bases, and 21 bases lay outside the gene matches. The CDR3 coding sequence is TGTGCCAGCAGCTCAGAGTGGGACGGACTAGCGGGAGGGGGGGAAGGACACAATGAGCAGTTCTTC. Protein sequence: CASSSEWDGLAGGGEGHNEQFF. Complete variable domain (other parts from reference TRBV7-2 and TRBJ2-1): GAGVSQSPSNKVTEKGKDVELRCDPISGHTALYWYRQSLGQGLEFLIYFQGNSAPDKSGLPSDRFSAERTGGSVSTLTIQRTQQEDSAVYLCASSSEWDGLAGGGEGHNEQFFGPGTRLTVL.

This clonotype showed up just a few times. The CDR3 loop is CSASTIENTIYF. In DNA, the CDR3 is TGCAGTGCTAGTACGATTGAAAACACCATATATTTT. V and J are TRBV20-1 and TRBJ1-3, with D hard to call. The CDR3 contains 12 residues. Germline values: CDR1 DFQATT, CDR2 SNEGSKA (reference sequence). Deletions cut 3 bases from V and 6 bases from J, with 9 bases between.

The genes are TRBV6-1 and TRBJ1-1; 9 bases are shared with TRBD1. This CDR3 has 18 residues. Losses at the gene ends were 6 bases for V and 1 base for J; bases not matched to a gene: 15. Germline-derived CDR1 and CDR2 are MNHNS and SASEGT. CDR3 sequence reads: CASSPGQGELDSNTEAFF. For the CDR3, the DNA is TGTGCCAGCAGCCCGGGACAGGGCGAACTAGACTCGAACACTGAAGCTTTCTTT.

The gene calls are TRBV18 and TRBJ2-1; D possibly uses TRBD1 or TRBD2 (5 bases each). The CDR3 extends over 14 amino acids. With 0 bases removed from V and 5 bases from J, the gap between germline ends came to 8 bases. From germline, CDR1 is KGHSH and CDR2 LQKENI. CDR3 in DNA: TGTGCCAGCTCACCACCGGGACCACACAATGAGCAGTTCTTC. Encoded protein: CASSPPGPHNEQFF. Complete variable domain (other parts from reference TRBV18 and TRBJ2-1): NAGVMQNPRHLVRRRGQEARLRCSPMKGHSHVYWYRQLPEEGLKFMVYLQKENIIDESGMPKERFSAEFPKEGPSILRIQQVVRGDSAAYFCASSPPGPHNEQFFGPGTRLTVL.

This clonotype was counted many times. CDR3 in DNA: TGTGCCAGCAGCAGCGCGGGCCTGCCTGATGAGCAGTTCTTC. This sequence encodes CASSSAGLPDEQFF. The chain uses TRBV6-1 and TRBJ2-1; D is possibly TRBD2 (5 bases). With 6 bases removed from V and 8 bases from J, the gap between germline ends came to 17 bases. The CDR3 covers 14 residues. Germline V gene data show CDR1 as MNHNS and CDR2 as SASEGT.

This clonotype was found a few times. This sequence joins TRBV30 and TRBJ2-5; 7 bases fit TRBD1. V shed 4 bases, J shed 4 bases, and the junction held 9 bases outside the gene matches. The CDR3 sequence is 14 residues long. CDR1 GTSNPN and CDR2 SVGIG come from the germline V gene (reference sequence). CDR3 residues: CAWIKTGQRETQYF. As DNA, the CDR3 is TGTGCCTGGATTAAGACAGGGCAACGAGAGACCCAGTACTTC.

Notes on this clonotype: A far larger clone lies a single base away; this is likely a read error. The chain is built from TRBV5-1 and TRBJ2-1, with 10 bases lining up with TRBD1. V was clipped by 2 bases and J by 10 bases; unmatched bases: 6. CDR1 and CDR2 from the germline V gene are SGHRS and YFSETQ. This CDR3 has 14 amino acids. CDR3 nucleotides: TGCGCCAGCAGCTTTGGGACAGGGGCCTACGAGCAGTTCTTC. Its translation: CASSFGTGAYEQFF.

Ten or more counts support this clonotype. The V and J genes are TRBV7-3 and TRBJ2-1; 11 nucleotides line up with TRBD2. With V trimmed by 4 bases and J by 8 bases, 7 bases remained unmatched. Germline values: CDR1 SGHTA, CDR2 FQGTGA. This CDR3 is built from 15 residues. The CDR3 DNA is TGTGCCAGCAGCTCCGGACTAGCGGGTCCGGATGAGCAGTTCTTC. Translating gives CASSSGLAGPDEQFF. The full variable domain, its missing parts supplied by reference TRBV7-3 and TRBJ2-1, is GAGVSQTPSNKVTEKGKYVELRCDPISGHTALYWYRQSLGQGPEFLIYFQGTGAADDSGLPNDRFFAVRPEGSVSTLKIQRTERGDSAVYLCASSSGLAGPDEQFFGPGTRLTVL.

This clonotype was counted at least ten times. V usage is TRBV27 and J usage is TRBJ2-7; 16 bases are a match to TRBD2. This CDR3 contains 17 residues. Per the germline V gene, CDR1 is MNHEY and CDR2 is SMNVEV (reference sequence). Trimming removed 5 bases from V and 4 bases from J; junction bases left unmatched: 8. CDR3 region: CASSTTGLAGGWYEQYF. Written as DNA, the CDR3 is TGTGCCAGCAGTACAACGGGACTAGCGGGGGGGTGGTACGAGCAGTACTTC.

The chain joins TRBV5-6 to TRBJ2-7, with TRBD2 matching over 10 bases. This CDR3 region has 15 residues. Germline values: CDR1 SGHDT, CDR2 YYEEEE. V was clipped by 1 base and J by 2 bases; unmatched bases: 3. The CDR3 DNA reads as TGTGCCAGCAGCTTGCCCGGGACTAGCGCCTACGAGCAGTACTTC. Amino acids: CASSLPGTSAYEQYF.

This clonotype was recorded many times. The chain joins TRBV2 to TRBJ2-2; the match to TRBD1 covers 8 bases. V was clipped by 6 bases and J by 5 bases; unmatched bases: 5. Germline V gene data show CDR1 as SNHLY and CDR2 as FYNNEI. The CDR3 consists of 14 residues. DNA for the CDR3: TGTGCCAGCAGACTGGACAGGGAAACCGGGGAGCTGTTTTTT. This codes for CASRLDRETGELFF.

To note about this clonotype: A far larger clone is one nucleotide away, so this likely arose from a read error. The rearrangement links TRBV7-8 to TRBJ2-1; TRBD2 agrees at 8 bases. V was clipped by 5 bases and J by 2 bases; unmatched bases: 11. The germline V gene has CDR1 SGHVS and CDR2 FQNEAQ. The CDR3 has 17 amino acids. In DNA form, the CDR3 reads TGTGCCAGCAGCCAAGATGGAGCGGGGGTCCCCTACAATGAGCAGTTCTTC. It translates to CASSQDGAGVPYNEQFF.

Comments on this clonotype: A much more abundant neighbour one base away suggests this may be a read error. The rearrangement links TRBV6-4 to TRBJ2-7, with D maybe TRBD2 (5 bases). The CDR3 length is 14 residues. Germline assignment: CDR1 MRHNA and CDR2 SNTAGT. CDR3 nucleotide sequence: TGTGCCCGCAGTGAGCCGGGGTTTGCTGACGAGCAGTACTTC. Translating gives CARSEPGFADEQYF.

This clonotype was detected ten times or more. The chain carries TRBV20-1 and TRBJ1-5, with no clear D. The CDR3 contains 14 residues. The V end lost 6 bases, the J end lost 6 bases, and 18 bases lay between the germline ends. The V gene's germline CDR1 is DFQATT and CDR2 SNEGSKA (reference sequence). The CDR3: CSATKDGYGQPQHF. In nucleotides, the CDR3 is TGCAGTGCCACCAAGGACGGGTACGGTCAGCCCCAGCATTTT.

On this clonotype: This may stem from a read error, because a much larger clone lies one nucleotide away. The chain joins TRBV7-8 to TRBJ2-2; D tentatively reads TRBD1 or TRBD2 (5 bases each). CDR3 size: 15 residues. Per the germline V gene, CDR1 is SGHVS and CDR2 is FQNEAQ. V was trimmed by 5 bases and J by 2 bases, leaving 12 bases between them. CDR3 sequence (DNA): TGTGCCAGCAGCCGGGACGGGTGCAACACCGGGGAGCTGTTTTTT. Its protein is CASSRDGCNTGELFF. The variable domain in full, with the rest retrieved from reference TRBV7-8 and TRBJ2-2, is GAGVSQSPRYKVAKRGQDVALRCDPISGHVSLFWYQQALGQGPEFLTYFQNEAQLDKSGLPSDRFFAERPEGSVSTLKIQRTQQEDSAVYLCASSRDGCNTGELFFGEGSRLTVL.

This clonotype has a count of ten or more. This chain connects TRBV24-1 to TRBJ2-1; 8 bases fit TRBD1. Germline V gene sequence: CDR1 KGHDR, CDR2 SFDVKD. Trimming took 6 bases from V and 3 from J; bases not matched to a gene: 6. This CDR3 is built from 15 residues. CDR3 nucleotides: TGTGCCACCAGTCGGGCAGGGGGCATCTACAATGAGCAGTTCTTC. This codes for CATSRAGGIYNEQFF.

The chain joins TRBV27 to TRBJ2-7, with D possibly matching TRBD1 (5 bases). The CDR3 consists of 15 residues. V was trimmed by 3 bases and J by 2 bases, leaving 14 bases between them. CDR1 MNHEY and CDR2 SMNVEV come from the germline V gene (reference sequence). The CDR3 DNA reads TGTGCCAGCAGTTTCGGCAGGGTAGCCACCTACGAGCAGTACTTC. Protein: CASSFGRVATYEQYF.

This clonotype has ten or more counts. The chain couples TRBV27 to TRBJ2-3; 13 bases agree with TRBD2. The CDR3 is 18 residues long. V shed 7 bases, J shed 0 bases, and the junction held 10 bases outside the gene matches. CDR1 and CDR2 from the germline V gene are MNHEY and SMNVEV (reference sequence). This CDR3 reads CASTTGTSGIMSTDTQYF. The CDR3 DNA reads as TGTGCCAGCACCACGGGGACTAGCGGGATAATGAGCACAGATACGCAGTATTTT.

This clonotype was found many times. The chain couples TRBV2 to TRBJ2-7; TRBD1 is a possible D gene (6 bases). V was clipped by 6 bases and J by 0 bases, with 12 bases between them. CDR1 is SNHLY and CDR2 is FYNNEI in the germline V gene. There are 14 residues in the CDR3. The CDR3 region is CASRGQLSSYEQYF. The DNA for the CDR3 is TGTGCCAGCAGGGGACAACTCAGCTCCTACGAGCAGTACTTC.